This entry describes one TCR beta chain. The antigen remains unidentified. CDR1 is SEHNR, CDR2 FQNEAQ, per germline (reference sequence). The CDR3 runs to 12 residues. V was cut by 6 bases and J by 4 bases, with 9 bases left in between. This entry is derived from a study of T cell repertoires in cytomegalovirus infection. Study-wide background: Recently described HLA-C-restricted plus well-studied HLA-B-restricted CMV epitopes were used. The public TCR beta signatures pointed to both CMV infection and matching HLA type.

Study-level points and caveats: Adding up the frequency of public TCR beta families identified people who carried CMV plus the relevant HLA.

Using its own MiXCR run on the reads, TCRdb lists one record per CDR3 protein. Of approximately 470,000 distinct CDR3 sequences listed, under 55% are singletons. The chain joins TRBV7-9 to TRBJ1-1, with unresolved D. The sequence was collected from a human donor in good health (CMV status not recorded). Some clones in this sample may be carry-over from other donors' samples. Sequencing used cultured PBMCs, obtained from culture after CMV antigen stimulation. CDR3 residues: CASRVPATEAFF. Written as DNA, the CDR3 is TGTGCCAGCAGGGTGCCGGCCACTGAAGCTTTCTTT.